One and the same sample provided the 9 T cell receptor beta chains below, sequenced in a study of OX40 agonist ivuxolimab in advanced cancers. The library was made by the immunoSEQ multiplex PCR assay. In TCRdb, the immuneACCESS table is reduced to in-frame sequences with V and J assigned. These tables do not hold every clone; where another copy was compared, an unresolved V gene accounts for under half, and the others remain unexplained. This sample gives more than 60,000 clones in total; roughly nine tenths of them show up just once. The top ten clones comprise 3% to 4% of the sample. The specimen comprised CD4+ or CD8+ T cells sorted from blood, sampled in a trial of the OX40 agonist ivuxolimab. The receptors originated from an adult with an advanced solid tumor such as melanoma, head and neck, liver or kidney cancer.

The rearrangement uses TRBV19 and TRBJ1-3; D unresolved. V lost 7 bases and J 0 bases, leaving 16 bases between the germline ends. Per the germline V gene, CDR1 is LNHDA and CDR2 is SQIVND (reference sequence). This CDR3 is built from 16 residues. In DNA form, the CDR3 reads TGTGCCAGTAAACTAAACGGCAGAAGCTCTGGAAACACCATATATTTT. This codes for CASKLNGRSSGNTIYF.

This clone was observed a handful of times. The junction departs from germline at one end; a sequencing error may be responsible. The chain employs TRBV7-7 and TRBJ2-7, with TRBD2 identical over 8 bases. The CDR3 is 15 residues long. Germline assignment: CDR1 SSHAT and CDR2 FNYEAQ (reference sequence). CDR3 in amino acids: CASSPLRREVGEQYF. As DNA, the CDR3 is TGTGCTAGCAGCCCACTGCGGCGGGAGGTTGGTGAGCAGTACTTC.

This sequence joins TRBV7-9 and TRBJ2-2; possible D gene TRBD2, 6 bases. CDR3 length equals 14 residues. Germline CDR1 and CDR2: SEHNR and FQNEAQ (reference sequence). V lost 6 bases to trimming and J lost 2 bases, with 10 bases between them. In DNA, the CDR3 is TGTGCCAGCAGGGCCGGGAGAAACACCGGGGAGCTGTTTTTT. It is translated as CASRAGRNTGELFF.

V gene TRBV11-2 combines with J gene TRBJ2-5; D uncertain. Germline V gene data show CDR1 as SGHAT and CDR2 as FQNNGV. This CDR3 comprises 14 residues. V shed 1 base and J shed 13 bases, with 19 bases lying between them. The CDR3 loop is CASSLGVDINLRYF. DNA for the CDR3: TGTGCCAGCAGCTTAGGGGTGGATATTAATTTACGGTACTTC.

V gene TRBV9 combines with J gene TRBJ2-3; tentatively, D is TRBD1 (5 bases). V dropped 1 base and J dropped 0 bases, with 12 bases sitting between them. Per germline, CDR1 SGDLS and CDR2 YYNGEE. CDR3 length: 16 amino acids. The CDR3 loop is CASSVTQGSSTDTQYF. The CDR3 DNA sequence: TGTGCCAGCAGCGTAACGCAGGGATCTAGCACAGATACGCAGTATTTT.

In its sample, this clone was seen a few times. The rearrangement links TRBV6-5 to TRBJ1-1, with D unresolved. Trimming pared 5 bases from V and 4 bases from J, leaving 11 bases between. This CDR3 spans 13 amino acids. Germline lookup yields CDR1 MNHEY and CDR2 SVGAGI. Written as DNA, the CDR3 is TGTGCCAGCAGTGTAGAGGGCTCCACTGAAGCTTTCTTT. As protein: CASSVEGSTEAFF.

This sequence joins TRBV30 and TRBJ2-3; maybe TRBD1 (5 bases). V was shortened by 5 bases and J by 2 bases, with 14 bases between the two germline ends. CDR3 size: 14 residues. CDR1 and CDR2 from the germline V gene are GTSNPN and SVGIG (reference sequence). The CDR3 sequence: CAWGKGASTDTQYF. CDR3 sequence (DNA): TGTGCCTGGGGAAAAGGGGCCTCCACAGATACGCAGTATTTT.

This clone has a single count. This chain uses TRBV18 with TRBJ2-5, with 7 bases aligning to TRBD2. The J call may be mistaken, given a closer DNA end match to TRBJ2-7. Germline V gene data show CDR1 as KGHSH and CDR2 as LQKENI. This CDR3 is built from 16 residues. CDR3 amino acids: CASSPRGGSAVYEQYF. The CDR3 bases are TGTGCCAGCTCACCACGGGGCGGGAGTGCCGTCTACGAGCAGTACTTC.

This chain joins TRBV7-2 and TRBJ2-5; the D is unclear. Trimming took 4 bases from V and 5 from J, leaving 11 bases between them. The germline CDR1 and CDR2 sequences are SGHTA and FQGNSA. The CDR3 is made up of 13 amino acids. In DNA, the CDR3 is TGTGCCAGCAGCTGGCGACGTTCGGAGACCCAGTACTTC. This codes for CASSWRRSETQYF.